This T cell receptor beta chain was sequenced in a study of blood T cell repertoires in COVID-19. On the study more broadly: Samples representing acute and convalescent COVID-19 were sourced from the United States, Italy and Spain.

The CDR3 is made up of 13 amino acids. Unmatched junction bases numbered 5, after V lost 5 bases and J lost 6 bases. In its sample, this clone was seen a few times. The authors' processing: The authors estimated nucleated cell counts from reference gene primer amplification. Sequenced by immunoSEQ multiplex PCR; TCRdb stores in-frame clones only, minus some. The V and J calls and clone size are taken from that table; D and trimming were inferred from the DNA. The profile covers about 140,000 clones, with around three quarters appearing a single time and around 13% taken by the ten largest. This chain connects TRBV6-7 to TRBJ1-2; TRBD1 agrees at 8 bases. TRBV6-7 counts as an open reading frame of uncertain function. Sequenced material: peripheral blood. The receptor comes from a man older than 75 with acute or convalescent COVID-19. Here the CDR3 DNA reads TGTGCCAGCAGTCCGGACAGGGCCCATGGCTACACCTTC. Protein sequence: CASSPDRAHGYTF.